This T cell receptor (beta chain) was recorded in a study of blood T cell repertoires in COVID-19. Study summary: The analysed material was cDNA or gDNA that came from T cells, B-cell-depleted T cells, or PBMCs.

Assay used: immunoSEQ multiplex PCR; TCRdb lists only in-frame clones, some missing. The sample yields about 140,000 clones, approximately 80% seen once. The CDR3 is made up of 13 amino acids. Trimming cost V 2 bases and J 3 bases, with 10 bases left between them. CDR1 is GTSNPN, CDR2 SVGIG, per germline (reference sequence). The receptor's source is a man in his 70s who had recovered from COVID-19. V gene TRBV30 combines with J gene TRBJ1-1; no clear D gene. The sequencing sample was made of peripheral blood. The CDR3 here is CAWSPEVHTEAFF. The DNA for the CDR3 is TGTGCCTGGAGTCCAGAGGTGCACACTGAAGCTTTCTTT. The full variable domain, rest sourced from reference TRBV30 and TRBJ1-1, is SQTIHQWPATLVQPVGSPLSLECTVEGTSNPNLYWYRQAAGRGLQLLFYSVGIGQISSEVPQNLSASRPQDRQFILSSKKLLLSDSGFYLCAWSPEVHTEAFFGQGTRLTVV.